The entry below describes one T cell receptor (beta chain). Its antigen is currently unknown. V lost 1 base, J lost 5 bases, and 14 bases lay in between. The CDR3 length is 15 residues. Germline V CDR1 and CDR2: MNHEY, SVGAGI. The data originate from a study of cytomegalovirus exposure and HLA in healthy donors. Study-level points and caveats: Reported performance of the classifier showed diagnosis of cytomegalovirus status with high specificity and sensitivity.

In the PCR, 60 Vbeta and 13 Jbeta primers were used. Clones were sequenced by immunoSEQ multiplex PCR, and TCRdb holds only the in-frame ones, with some missing. This table has 170,000 or so clones, around 82% appearing once. The chain recombines TRBV6-5 with TRBJ2-5; D might be TRBD1 (6 bases). The sequenced sample was PBMCs. The TCR comes from a woman aged 45-59 years in good health and CMV-seropositive. CDR3 sequence reads: CASSYYPGAGETQYF. As DNA, the CDR3 is TGTGCCAGCAGTTACTACCCAGGGGCTGGCGAGACCCAGTACTTC.